The 29 T cell receptor beta chains below all came from one sample that was sequenced in a study of cytotoxic CD8 clonotypes in ibrutinib-treated CLL. Generated by immunoSEQ multiplex PCR, the TCRdb table keeps only in-frame clones and is missing some. The table has about 180,000 clones, roughly 80% seen once; the top ten hold 3.5% to 5.5%. Here the sequenced sample was PBMCs, taken after 24 months of ibrutinib treatment. The origin of the receptors is a human donor with chronic lymphocytic leukemia.

The chain has TRBV28 and TRBJ1-5, with TRBD1 matching 10 bases. Germline V lookup: CDR1 MDHEN, CDR2 SYDVKM. Unmatched junction bases numbered 7, after V lost 6 bases and J lost 2 bases. This CDR3 has 16 amino acids. CDR3 nucleotide sequence: TGTGCCAGCAGCCTGGGGACAGGGGCTGGCAATCAGCCCCAGCATTTT. It yields the protein CASSLGTGAGNQPQHF.

The chain links TRBV5-6 to TRBJ1-2; 11 bases are shared with TRBD1. V lost 4 bases, J lost 0 bases, and 5 bases stayed unmatched. CDR3 length: 16 amino acids. Looked up from germline, CDR1 is SGHDT and CDR2 is YYEEEE. In DNA form, the CDR3 reads TGTGCCAGCAGCAGGGACAGGGGGAGATCTAACTATGGCTACACCTTC. The encoded protein is CASSRDRGRSNYGYTF.

CDR3 in amino acids: CASTQTVANNQPQHF. The CDR3 nucleotides read TGTGCCAGCACTCAAACGGTGGCAAACAATCAGCCCCAGCATTTT. The chain is built from TRBV28 and TRBJ1-5; D unclear. The CDR3 totals 15 residues. CDR1 is MDHEN and CDR2 is SYDVKM in the germline V gene. Trimming stripped 7 bases from V and 3 bases from J, with 16 bases between.

The J gene is TRBJ1-5, the V gene TRBV19, with no clear D. Germline CDR1 is LNHDA and CDR2 is SQIVND (reference sequence). The CDR3 contains 15 residues. The V end lost 5 bases, the J end lost 2 bases, and 13 bases lay between the germline ends. The chain's CDR3 is CASSLWLGGNQPQHF. DNA for the CDR3: TGTGCCAGTAGTCTTTGGCTCGGGGGCAATCAGCCCCAGCATTTT.

A word on this clone: Sequence at one end of the junction differs from germline and may be a read error. The rearrangement links TRBV7-7 to TRBJ2-5; 11 bases agree with TRBD2. The CDR3 covers 19 residues. In germline, CDR1 is SSHAT, CDR2 FNYEAQ (reference sequence). CDR3 amino acids: CASSLEIAGGPGYQETQYF. The DNA of the CDR3 is TGTGCTAGCAGCTTAGAAATAGCGGGAGGGCCCGGGTACCAAGAGACCCAGTACTTC.

The gene calls are TRBV7-3 and TRBJ1-1; a weak D match, TRBD1 (6 bases). Trimming left V 6 bases short and J 5 bases short, with 22 bases between. This CDR3 comprises 16 residues. Germline V gives CDR1 SGHTA, CDR2 FQGTGA. DNA for the CDR3: TGTGCCAGCAGACCCAACGCCTGGGGACAAGGTACTGAAGCTTTCTTT. It encodes CASRPNAWGQGTEAFF.

The chain uses TRBV23-1 and TRBJ2-7; D is perhaps TRBD1 or TRBD2 (5 bases each). TRBV23-1 belongs to the ORF category, with a function that is uncertain. This CDR3 spans 15 amino acids. Trimming shortened V by 6 bases and J by 4 bases, and 19 bases separated the two germline ends. The CDR3 protein is CASRPDSPWRYEQYF. The CDR3 DNA reads TGCGCCAGCAGGCCCGACAGTCCCTGGAGGTACGAGCAGTACTTC.

V usage is TRBV20-1 and J usage is TRBJ1-2; D ambiguous. Germline CDR1 and CDR2: DFQATT and SNEGSKA (reference sequence). CDR3 size: 11 residues. Deletions cut 6 bases from V and 4 bases from J, with 9 bases between. This CDR3 is CSADLGYGYTF. For the CDR3, the DNA is TGCAGTGCCGATCTCGGCTATGGCTACACCTTC.

The genes are TRBV18 and TRBJ2-2; 10 bases are shared with TRBD1. CDR3 length: 16 residues. Germline values: CDR1 KGHSH, CDR2 LQKENI. Unmatched junction bases numbered 5, after V lost 2 bases and J lost 5 bases. This CDR3 reads CASSPRQGARTGELFF. Written as DNA, the CDR3 is TGTGCCAGCTCACCAAGACAGGGGGCAAGGACCGGGGAGCTGTTTTTT.

A single count supports this clone. The V and J genes are TRBV13 and TRBJ2-5; D is possibly TRBD2 (7 bases). Trimming removed 0 bases at V and 5 bases at J, with 19 bases between. This CDR3 has 17 amino acids. Germline CDR1 PRHDT, CDR2 FYEKMQ (reference sequence). The CDR3 DNA is TGTGCCAGCAGCTTAGGAAGCGGTAGGGGGGGACGGGAGACCCAGTACTTC. Its translation is CASSLGSGRGGRETQYF.

The chain combines TRBV28 with TRBJ1-2, with D tentatively TRBD1 (6 bases). The germline V gene has CDR1 MDHEN and CDR2 SYDVKM. The CDR3 spans 14 residues. The V end was cut by 5 bases, the J end by 5 bases, with 15 bases between. This CDR3 reads CASSPPGAPYGYTF. The CDR3 nucleotides read TGTGCCAGCAGTCCCCCGGGGGCCCCTTATGGCTACACCTTC.

J is TRBJ1-1 and V is TRBV5-1; D may be TRBD1 (6 bases). This CDR3 region has 15 residues. The germline V and J ends were trimmed by 4 bases and 0 bases, with 13 bases remaining between them. Germline V gives CDR1 SGHRS, CDR2 YFSETQ. The CDR3 sequence is CASSPEGVLNTEAFF. CDR3 nucleotides: TGCGCCAGCAGCCCCGAGGGGGTCCTGAACACTGAAGCTTTCTTT.

The rearrangement joins TRBV28 to TRBJ1-1; the D gene is possibly TRBD1 (6 bases). Germline V gene data show CDR1 as MDHEN and CDR2 as SYDVKM. V was cut by 10 bases and J by 1 base, with 13 bases left in between. The CDR3 sequence is 13 residues long. The CDR3 loop reads CAIIRGPNTEAFF. DNA of the CDR3: TGTGCCATCATCAGGGGCCCGAACACTGAAGCTTTCTTT.

The rearrangement uses TRBV30 and TRBJ2-2; 12 nucleotides match TRBD2. The trim removed 3 bases at V and 7 bases at J, leaving 9 bases unmatched. There are 16 residues in the CDR3. The germline CDR1 and CDR2 sequences are GTSNPN and SVGIG (reference sequence). CDR3 sequence (DNA): TGTGCCTGGAGCGGGCTAGCGGGAGGGCCAGGCGGGGAGCTGTTTTTT. It is translated as CAWSGLAGGPGGELFF.

This clone is deemed medium-sized. The rearrangement uses TRBV13 and TRBJ2-3; D is unclear. CDR3 size: 14 residues. CDR1 is PRHDT and CDR2 is FYEKMQ in the germline V gene (reference sequence). The V gene lost 4 bases and the J gene lost 4 bases, with 12 bases spanning the gap. CDR3 sequence (DNA): TGTGCCAGCAGCTCGACACCAGGATCAGATACGCAGTATTTT. Amino acid sequence: CASSSTPGSDTQYF.

This clone has more than one count but fewer than ten. The chain combines TRBV28 with TRBJ1-2; TRBD1 agrees at 8 bases. The CDR3 runs 12 residues. In germline, CDR1 is MDHEN, CDR2 SYDVKM. V was pared by 7 bases and J by 6 bases, with 4 bases of the junction left unmatched. The CDR3 reads CASTGGSDGYTF. CDR3 nucleotides: TGTGCCAGCACAGGGGGCTCGGATGGCTACACCTTC.

This clone was seen more than once but under ten times. This chain uses TRBV20-1 with TRBJ1-2; 7 bases are shared with TRBD1. Germline assignment: CDR1 DFQATT and CDR2 SNEGSKA (reference sequence). V lost 6 bases, J lost 5 bases, and 3 bases stayed unmatched. The length of the CDR3 is 11 residues. CDR3 sequence reads: CSATTGYGYTF. CDR3 nucleotide sequence: TGCAGTGCCACGACAGGGTATGGCTACACCTTC.

V gene TRBV30 combines with J gene TRBJ2-7; 7 bases agree with TRBD1. With 1 base clipped from V and 1 base from J, the junction kept 7 bases outside the gene matches. CDR1 is GTSNPN and CDR2 is SVGIG in the germline V gene (reference sequence). The CDR3 totals 15 residues. The CDR3 DNA follows: TGTGCCTGGAGTGAGGACAGGCATAGGTCCTACGAGCAGTACTTC. Amino acids: CAWSEDRHRSYEQYF. Filled out from reference TRBV30 and TRBJ2-7, the complete variable domain reads SQTIHQWPATLVQPVGSPLSLECTVEGTSNPNLYWYRQAAGRGLQLLFYSVGIGQISSEVPQNLSASRPQDRQFILSSKKLLLSDSGFYLCAWSEDRHRSYEQYFGPGTRLTVT.

J is TRBJ2-3 and V is TRBV18, with 10 bases matching TRBD1. CDR1 and CDR2 (germline): KGHSH, LQKENI. This CDR3 is built from 15 residues. Losses at the gene ends were 1 base for V and 6 bases for J; bases not matched to a gene: 4. The CDR3 DNA reads TGTGCCAGCTCACCACGGACAGGGGGTCCGGATACGCAGTATTTT. Protein sequence: CASSPRTGGPDTQYF.

The chain links TRBV5-6 to TRBJ1-1; 8 bases are shared with TRBD1. Germline CDR1 SGHDT, CDR2 YYEEEE. The CDR3 runs to 14 residues. The junction had 6 bases not matched to a gene; V was cut back by 4 bases and J by 4 bases. The CDR3 region is CASSPRTGFTEAFF. The CDR3, as DNA: TGTGCCAGCAGCCCGAGGACAGGGTTCACTGAAGCTTTCTTT.

This chain connects TRBV7-6 to TRBJ1-5; TRBD1 agrees at 8 bases. The CDR3 loop spans 14 amino acids. V lost 4 bases to trimming and J lost 11 bases; unmatched junction nucleotides: 10. The germline CDR1 and CDR2 sequences are SGHVS and FNYEAQ. Here the CDR3 DNA reads TGTGCCAGCAGCTCTACAGGGGGGTTCTCGTCCCAGCATTTT. Translation: CASSSTGGFSSQHF.

This clone showed up just a few times. The CDR3 coding sequence is TGTGCCAGCAGCCCCGGACAGGGCCACACCTTC. It encodes CASSPGQGHTF. The chain has TRBV7-9 and TRBJ1-2; 8 bases are a match to TRBD1. Germline V gene sequence: CDR1 SEHNR, CDR2 FQNEAQ (reference sequence). CDR3 length: 11 residues. J was trimmed by 12 bases and V by 5 bases; bases with no gene match: 5.

The rearrangement links TRBV19 to TRBJ2-7; 11 positions match TRBD2. CDR3 length: 16 amino acids. The V gene's germline CDR1 is LNHDA and CDR2 SQIVND (reference sequence). The V segment lost 4 bases and the J segment 2 bases; nucleotides outside the gene matches: 7. DNA of the CDR3: TGTGCCAGTAGTACACCTAGCGGGAGGATTCCCTACGAGCAGTACTTC. It specifies CASSTPSGRIPYEQYF.

The rearrangement joins TRBV27 to TRBJ1-2, with no clear D. The CDR3 is 14 residues long. CDR1 MNHEY and CDR2 SMNVEV come from the germline V gene (reference sequence). The V end was cut by 5 bases, the J end by 0 bases, with 10 bases between. The DNA of the CDR3 is TGTGCCAGCAGTCCCCCTGGAGCTAACTATGGCTACACCTTC. Translation: CASSPPGANYGYTF.

J is TRBJ1-3 and V is TRBV21-1. TRBV21-1 is a documented pseudogene. The CDR3 consists of 15 residues. CDR3 sequence: CASSARRRAGNTIYF. CDR3 DNA: TGTGCCAGCAGCGCCCGACGGCGGGCTGGAAACACCATATATTTT.

Only a few counts were recorded for this clone. This chain uses TRBV30 with TRBJ2-1; the match to TRBD2 covers 8 bases. This CDR3 is 18 amino acids long. Looked up from germline, CDR1 is GTSNPN and CDR2 is SVGIG (reference sequence). Losses at the gene ends were 0 bases for V and 5 bases for J; bases not matched to a gene: 15. The CDR3 nucleotides are TGTGCCTGGAGTGTACAACCCTCTCCGGGAGGGCCAAACAATGAGCAGTTCTTC. Its translation: CAWSVQPSPGGPNNEQFF.

This chain links TRBV28 with TRBJ1-4; D uncertain. The CDR3 sequence is 12 residues long. V gave up 4 bases and J gave up 7 bases, with 7 bases separating them. The V gene's germline CDR1 is MDHEN and CDR2 SYDVKM. CDR3: CASSSSFEKLFF. CDR3 DNA sequence: TGTGCCAGCAGTTCAAGTTTTGAAAAACTGTTTTTT.

This clone was seen only once. The rearrangement uses TRBV5-1 and TRBJ2-3; tentative D call: TRBD1 (6 bases). Germline V CDR1 and CDR2: SGHRS, YFSETQ. The CDR3 extends over 15 amino acids. Deletions cut 2 bases from V and 3 bases from J, with 13 bases between. CDR3 bases: TGCGCCAGCAGCTTTCTCCCGCAGGGGACAGATACGCAGTATTTT. It is translated as CASSFLPQGTDTQYF.

The gene calls are TRBV7-9 and TRBJ2-1, with D hard to call. The germline gives CDR1 SEHNR, CDR2 FQNEAQ (reference sequence). Between the trimmed V and J ends, which lost 5 bases and 5 bases, there was a span of 7 bases. CDR3 length: 12 amino acids. CDR3 loop: CASSPLHNEQFF. CDR3 bases: TGTGCCAGCAGCCCGCTCCACAATGAGCAGTTCTTC.